This T cell receptor beta chain was recovered during a study of blood T cell repertoires in COVID-19. Sequenced by immunoSEQ multiplex PCR; TCRdb stores in-frame clones only, minus some. The sample consists of some 110,000 clones, about 86% of them appearing once. This clone turned up a few times. Germline loops: CDR1 LGHDT, CDR2 YNNKEL (reference sequence). V lost 6 bases and J 2 bases, leaving 8 bases between the germline ends. This CDR3 region has 12 residues. Sequenced sample: peripheral blood. The source of this sequence is a man older than 75 with acute or convalescent COVID-19. This chain links TRBV3-1 (or the pseudogene TRBV3-2) with TRBJ2-7; D not resolved. The CDR3 is CASSHRAYEQYF. CDR3 bases: TGTGCCAGCAGTCACCGGGCCTACGAGCAGTACTTC.